The next 11 T cell receptor beta chains were all read from a single sample in a study of blood T cell repertoires in COVID-19. Some clones are missing from TCRdb's copy, which holds only in-frame ones; the method was immunoSEQ multiplex PCR. This sample carries hundreds of thousands of clones, 85% to 90% of them seen once, and the ten largest clones take 15% to 19%. The sequencing sample was made of PBMCs or T cells enriched from blood (not recorded which). These receptors came from a man younger than 35 who had recovered from COVID-19.

This clone showed up just once. This chain uses TRBV9 with TRBJ1-6, with TRBD1 matching 10 bases. Germline V gene lookup returns CDR1 SGDLS and CDR2 YYNGEE. J gave up 10 bases and V 4 bases, and 11 bases lay outside the gene matches. The CDR3 runs 16 residues. The CDR3 nucleotides read TGTGCCAGCAGCTCACTTTCCGGGACAGGGGTATCACCCCTCCACTTT. It specifies CASSSLSGTGVSPLHF.

This chain uses TRBV2 with TRBJ1-2, with D perhaps TRBD1 (6 bases). With 5 bases removed from V and 7 bases from J, the gap between germline ends came to 11 bases. The CDR3 consists of 12 residues. Germline assignment: CDR1 SNHLY and CDR2 FYNNEI. This CDR3 is CASSTQGFGYTF. The CDR3 nucleotides are TGTGCCAGCAGTACACAGGGTTTTGGCTACACCTTC. The entire variable domain, with the rest obtained from reference TRBV2 and TRBJ1-2, is as follows: EPEVTQTPSHQVTQMGQEVILRCVPISNHLYFYWYRQILGQKVEFLVSFYNNEISEKSEIFDDQFSVERPDGSNFTLKIRSTKLEDSAMYFCASSTQGFGYTFGSGTRLTVV.

This clone was observed a handful of times. This sequence joins TRBV5-1 and TRBJ2-3, with TRBD1 matching over 7 bases. Germline trimming cut 1 base from V and 6 bases from J; bases unmatched to any gene: 8. CDR3 size: 15 residues. Germline V gives CDR1 SGHRS, CDR2 YFSETQ. In nucleotides, the CDR3 is TGCGCCAGCAGCTTGACGGGACAGCAAGTGGATACGCAGTATTTT. Amino acids: CASSLTGQQVDTQYF.

This chain uses TRBV5-6 with TRBJ2-1; weak D call: TRBD2 (6 bases). The germline V gene encodes CDR1 SGHDT and CDR2 YYEEEE. The CDR3 sequence is 15 residues long. Trimming shortened V by 0 bases and J by 5 bases, and 12 bases separated the two germline ends. The DNA for the CDR3 is TGTGCCAGCAGCTTGGGGCTAGCGACCCACAATGAGCAGTTCTTC. Protein sequence: CASSLGLATHNEQFF.

The chain recombines TRBV27 with TRBJ2-1; 9 nucleotides line up with TRBD2. After removal of 5 bases from V and 14 bases from J, the junction contained 7 bases not matched to a gene. Germline V gives CDR1 MNHEY, CDR2 SMNVEV (reference sequence). The CDR3 runs 12 residues. The CDR3 nucleotides are TGTGCCAGCAGTCCATCTAGCGGGATTGAGTTCTTC. Protein sequence: CASSPSSGIEFF.

The V and J genes are TRBV3-1 (or the pseudogene TRBV3-2) and TRBJ1-5; no reliable D call. This CDR3 has 14 amino acids. Germline CDR1 LGHDT, CDR2 YNNKEL (reference sequence). V gave up 2 bases and J gave up 4 bases, with 9 bases separating them. The DNA of the CDR3 is TGTGCCAGCAGCCAACGGTCCTGGAATCAGCCCCAGCATTTT. It yields the protein CASSQRSWNQPQHF.

This clone was recorded once. Other DNA variants within this sample encode the same CDR3. The J gene is TRBJ2-7, the V gene TRBV6-5; 8 nucleotides align to TRBD2. This CDR3 has 14 amino acids. With V trimmed by 3 bases and J by 3 bases, 4 bases remained unmatched. Germline lookup yields CDR1 MNHEY and CDR2 SVGAGI. The CDR3 nucleotides are TGTGCCAGCAGTTATCTGGCGGGAGGCTACGAGCAGTACTTC. The encoded protein is CASSYLAGGYEQYF.

This clone was picked up one time. The V and J genes are TRBV5-1 and TRBJ2-5, with TRBD2 matching 7 bases. The trim removed 0 bases at V and 5 bases at J, leaving 10 bases unmatched. CDR1 and CDR2 (germline): SGHRS, YFSETQ. The CDR3 has 16 residues. The CDR3 nucleotides are TGCGCCAGCAGCTTGGATCATGCGGGAGTCGGGGAGACCCAGTACTTC. It specifies CASSLDHAGVGETQYF.

The J gene is TRBJ2-5, the V gene TRBV4-2; D is unclear. V gave up 5 bases and J gave up 0 bases, with 10 bases separating them. CDR3 length equals 14 residues. The germline CDR1 and CDR2 sequences are LGHNA and YNFKEQ. CDR3 loop: CASSLAVHQETQYF. CDR3 DNA sequence: TGTGCCAGCAGCTTGGCGGTCCACCAAGAGACCCAGTACTTC.

The chain links TRBV27 to TRBJ2-4, with 8 bases identical to TRBD2. The CDR3 consists of 15 residues. Germline trimming cut 5 bases from V and 6 bases from J; bases unmatched to any gene: 9. Germline V lookup: CDR1 MNHEY, CDR2 SMNVEV (reference sequence). The CDR3 sequence: CASSPRGAGVNIQYF. In nucleotides, the CDR3 is TGTGCCAGCAGTCCCCGGGGAGCGGGGGTAAACATTCAGTACTTC.

The chain is built from TRBV6-2 or TRBV6-3 and TRBJ2-3, with D uncertain. Trimming pared 5 bases from V and 0 bases from J, leaving 6 bases between. The CDR3 loop spans 13 amino acids. CDR1 and CDR2 (germline): MNHEY, SVGEGT. The CDR3 protein is CASSRVSTDTQYF. CDR3 bases: TGTGCCAGCAGTAGAGTTAGCACAGATACGCAGTATTTT.